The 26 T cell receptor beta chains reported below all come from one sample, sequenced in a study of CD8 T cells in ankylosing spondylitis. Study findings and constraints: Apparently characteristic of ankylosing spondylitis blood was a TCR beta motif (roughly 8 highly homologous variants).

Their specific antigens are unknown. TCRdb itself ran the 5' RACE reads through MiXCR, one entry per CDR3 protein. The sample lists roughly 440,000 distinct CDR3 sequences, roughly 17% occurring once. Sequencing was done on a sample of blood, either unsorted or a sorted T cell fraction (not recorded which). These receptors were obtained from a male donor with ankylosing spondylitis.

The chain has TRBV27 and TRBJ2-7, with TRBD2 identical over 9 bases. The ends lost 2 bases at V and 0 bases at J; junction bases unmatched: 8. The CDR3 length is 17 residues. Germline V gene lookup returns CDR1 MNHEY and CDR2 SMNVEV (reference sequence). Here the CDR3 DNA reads TGTGCCAGCAGTTTAGCGGGAGGGCCCACGAGCTCCTACGAGCAGTACTTC. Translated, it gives CASSLAGGPTSSYEQYF.

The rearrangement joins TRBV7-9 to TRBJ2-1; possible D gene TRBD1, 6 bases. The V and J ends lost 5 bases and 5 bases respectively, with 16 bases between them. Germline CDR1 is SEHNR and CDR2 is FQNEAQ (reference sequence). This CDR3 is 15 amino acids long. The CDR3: CASSPGTTTNNEQFF. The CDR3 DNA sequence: TGTGCCAGCAGCCCCGGGACAACCACCAACAATGAGCAGTTCTTC.

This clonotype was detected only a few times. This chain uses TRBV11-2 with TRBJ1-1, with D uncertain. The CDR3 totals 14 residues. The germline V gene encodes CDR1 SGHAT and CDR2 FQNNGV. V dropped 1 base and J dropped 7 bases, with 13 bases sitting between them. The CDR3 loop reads CASSLAIGIVEAFF. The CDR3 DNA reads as TGTGCCAGCAGCTTAGCGATTGGGATAGTTGAAGCTTTCTTT.

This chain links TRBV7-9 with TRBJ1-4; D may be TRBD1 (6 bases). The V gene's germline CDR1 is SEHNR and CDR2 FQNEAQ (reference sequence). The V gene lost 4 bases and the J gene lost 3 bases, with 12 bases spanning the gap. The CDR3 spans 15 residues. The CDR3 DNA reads TGTGCCAGCAGCTCCCCGACAGGCTCTAATGAAAAACTGTTTTTT. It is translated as CASSSPTGSNEKLFF. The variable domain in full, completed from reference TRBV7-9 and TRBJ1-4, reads DTGVSQNPRHKITKRGQNVTFRCDPISEHNRLYWYRQTLGQGPEFLTYFQNEAQLEKSRLLSDRFSAERPKGSFSTLEIQRTEQGDSAMYLCASSSPTGSNEKLFFGSGTQLSVL.

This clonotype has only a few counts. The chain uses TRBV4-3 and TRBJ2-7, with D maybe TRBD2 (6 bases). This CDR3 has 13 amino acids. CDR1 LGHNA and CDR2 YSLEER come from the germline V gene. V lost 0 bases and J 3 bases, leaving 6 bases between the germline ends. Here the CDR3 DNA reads TGCGCCAGCAGCCAAGACGGGGGCTACGAGCAGTACTTC. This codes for CASSQDGGYEQYF.

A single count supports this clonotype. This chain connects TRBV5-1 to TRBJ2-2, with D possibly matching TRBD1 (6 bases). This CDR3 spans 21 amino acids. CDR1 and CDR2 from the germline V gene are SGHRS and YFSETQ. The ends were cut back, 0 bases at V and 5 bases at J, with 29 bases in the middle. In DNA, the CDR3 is TGCGCCAGCAGCTTGGGCCCCCTCGGACAGAGAAAACAAAAACAAACCGGGGAGCTGTTTTTT. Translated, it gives CASSLGPLGQRKQKQTGELFF.

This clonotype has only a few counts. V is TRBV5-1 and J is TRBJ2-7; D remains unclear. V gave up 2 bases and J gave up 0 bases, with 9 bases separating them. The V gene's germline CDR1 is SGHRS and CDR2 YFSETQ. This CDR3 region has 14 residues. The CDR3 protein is CASSFTYSSYEQYF. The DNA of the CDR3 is TGCGCCAGCAGCTTTACCTATAGCTCCTACGAGCAGTACTTC.

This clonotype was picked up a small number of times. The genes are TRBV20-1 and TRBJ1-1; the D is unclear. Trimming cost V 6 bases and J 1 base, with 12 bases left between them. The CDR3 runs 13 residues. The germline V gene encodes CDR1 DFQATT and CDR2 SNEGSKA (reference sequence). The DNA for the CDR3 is TGCAGTGCCGACTTCCAGCAGAACACTGAAGCTTTCTTT. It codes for CSADFQQNTEAFF.

CDR3 residues: CASSLFRGLQGETQYF. The CDR3 DNA reads TGTGCCAGCAGTTTATTTCGCGGGCTACAGGGGGAGACCCAGTACTTC. The chain is built from TRBV12-3 or TRBV12-4 and TRBJ2-5, with 7 positions matching TRBD1. Losses at the gene ends were 2 bases for V and 5 bases for J; bases not matched to a gene: 11. The CDR3 runs to 16 residues.

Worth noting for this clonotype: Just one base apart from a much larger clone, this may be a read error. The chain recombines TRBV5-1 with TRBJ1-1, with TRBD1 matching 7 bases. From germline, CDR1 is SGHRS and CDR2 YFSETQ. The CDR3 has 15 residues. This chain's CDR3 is CASSLGDRENTEALF. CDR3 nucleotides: TGCGCCAGCAGCTTGGGTGACAGGGAGAACACTGAAGCTCTCTTT.

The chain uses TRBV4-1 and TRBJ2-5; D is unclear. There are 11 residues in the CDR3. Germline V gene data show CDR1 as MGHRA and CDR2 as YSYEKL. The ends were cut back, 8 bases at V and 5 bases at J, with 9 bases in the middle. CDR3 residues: CASASLETQYF. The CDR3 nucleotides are TGCGCCAGCGCAAGCCTGGAGACCCAGTACTTC.

This chain's CDR3 is CASSDQIYEQYF. The DNA for the CDR3 is TGTGCCAGCAGTGATCAGATCTACGAGCAGTACTTC. The chain couples TRBV2 to TRBJ2-7; no reliable D call. V was clipped by 3 bases and J by 3 bases, with 6 bases between them. This CDR3 has 12 amino acids. Germline V gene lookup returns CDR1 SNHLY and CDR2 FYNNEI.

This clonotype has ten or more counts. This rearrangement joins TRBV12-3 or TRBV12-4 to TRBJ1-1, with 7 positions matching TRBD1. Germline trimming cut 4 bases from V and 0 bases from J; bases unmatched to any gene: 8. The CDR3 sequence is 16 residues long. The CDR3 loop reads CASSWAGTAMNTEAFF. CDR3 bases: TGTGCCAGCAGTTGGGCGGGGACAGCTATGAACACTGAAGCTTTCTTT.

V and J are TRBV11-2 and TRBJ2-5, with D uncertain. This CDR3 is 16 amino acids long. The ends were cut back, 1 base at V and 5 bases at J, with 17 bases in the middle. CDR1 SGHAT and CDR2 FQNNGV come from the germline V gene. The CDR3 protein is CASSLGTAPETETQYF. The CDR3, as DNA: TGTGCCAGCAGCTTAGGTACAGCCCCGGAGACGGAGACCCAGTACTTC.

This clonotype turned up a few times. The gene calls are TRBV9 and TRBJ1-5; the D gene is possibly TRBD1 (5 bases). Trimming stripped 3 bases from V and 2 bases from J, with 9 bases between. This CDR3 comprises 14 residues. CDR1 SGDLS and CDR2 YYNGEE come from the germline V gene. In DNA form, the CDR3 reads TGTGCCAGCAGCGGGGGGGTGGGCAATCAGCCCCAGCATTTT. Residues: CASSGGVGNQPQHF. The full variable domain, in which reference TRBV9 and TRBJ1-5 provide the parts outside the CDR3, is DSGVTQTPKHLITATGQRVTLRCSPRSGDLSVYWYQQSLDQGLQFLIQYYNGEERAKGNILERFSAQQFPDLHSELNLSSLELGDSALYFCASSGGVGNQPQHFGDGTRLSIL.

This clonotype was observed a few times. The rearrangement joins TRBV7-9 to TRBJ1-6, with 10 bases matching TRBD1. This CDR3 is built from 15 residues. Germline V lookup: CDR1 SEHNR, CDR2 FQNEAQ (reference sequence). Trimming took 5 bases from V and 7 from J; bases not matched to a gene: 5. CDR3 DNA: TGTGCCAGCAGCGCAGGGGACAGGGGCAATTCACCCCTCCACTTT. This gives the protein CASSAGDRGNSPLHF.

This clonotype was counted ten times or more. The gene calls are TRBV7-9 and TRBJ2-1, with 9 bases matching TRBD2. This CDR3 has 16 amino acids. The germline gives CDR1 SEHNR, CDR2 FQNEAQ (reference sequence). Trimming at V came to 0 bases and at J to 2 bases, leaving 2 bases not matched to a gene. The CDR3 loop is CASSLARGGTYNEQFF. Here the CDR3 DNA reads TGTGCCAGCAGCTTAGCGCGGGGGGGAACCTACAATGAGCAGTTCTTC.

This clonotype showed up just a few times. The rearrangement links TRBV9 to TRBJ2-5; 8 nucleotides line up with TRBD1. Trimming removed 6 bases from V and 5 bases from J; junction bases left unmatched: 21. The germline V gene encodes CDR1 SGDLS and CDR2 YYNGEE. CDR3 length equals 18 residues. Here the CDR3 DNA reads TGTGCCAGCACAAGAGGGGCTGTACAGGGGGGACTTGGGGAGACCCAGTACTTC. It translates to CASTRGAVQGGLGETQYF.

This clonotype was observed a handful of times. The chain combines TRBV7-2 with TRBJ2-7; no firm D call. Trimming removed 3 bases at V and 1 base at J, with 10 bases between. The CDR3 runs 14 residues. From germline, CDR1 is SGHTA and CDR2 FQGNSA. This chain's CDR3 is CASSFIVSSYEQYF. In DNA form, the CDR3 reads TGTGCCAGCAGCTTTATTGTGAGTTCCTACGAGCAGTACTTC.

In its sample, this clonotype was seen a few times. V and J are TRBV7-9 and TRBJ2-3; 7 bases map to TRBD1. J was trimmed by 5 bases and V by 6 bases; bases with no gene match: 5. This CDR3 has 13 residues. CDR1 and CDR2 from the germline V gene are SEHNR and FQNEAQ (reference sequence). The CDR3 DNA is TGTGCCAGCAGATTAAACAGGGGAGATACGCAGTATTTT. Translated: CASRLNRGDTQYF.

The chain's CDR3 is CASSSLGAQETQYF. In DNA, the CDR3 is TGTGCCAGCAGCTCTCTTGGGGCCCAAGAGACCCAGTACTTC. V usage is TRBV5-5 and J usage is TRBJ2-5; tentative D call: TRBD1 (5 bases). Germline CDR1 and CDR2: SGHKS and YYEKEE (reference sequence). V was pared by 3 bases and J by 1 base, with 10 bases between. CDR3 length equals 14 residues.

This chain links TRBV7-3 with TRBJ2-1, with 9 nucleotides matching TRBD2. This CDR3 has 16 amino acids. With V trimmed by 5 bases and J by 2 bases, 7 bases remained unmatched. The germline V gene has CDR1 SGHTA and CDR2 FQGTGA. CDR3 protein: CASSAIAGVTYNEQFF. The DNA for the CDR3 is TGTGCCAGCAGCGCAATAGCGGGAGTAACCTACAATGAGCAGTTCTTC.

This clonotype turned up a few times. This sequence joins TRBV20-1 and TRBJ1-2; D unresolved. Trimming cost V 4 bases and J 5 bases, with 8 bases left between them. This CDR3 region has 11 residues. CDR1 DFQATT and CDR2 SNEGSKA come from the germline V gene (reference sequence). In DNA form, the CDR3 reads TGCAGTGCTACTAGGACTTATGGCTACACCTTC. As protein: CSATRTYGYTF.

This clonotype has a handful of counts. CDR3 in amino acids: CASSAPQGYDTEAFF. The CDR3 nucleotides are TGTGCCAGCAGCGCACCACAGGGTTATGACACTGAAGCTTTCTTT. V and J are TRBV9 and TRBJ1-1, with D possibly TRBD1 on 6 matching bases. The V gene's germline CDR1 is SGDLS and CDR2 YYNGEE. This CDR3 has 15 amino acids. Trimming took 3 bases from V and 3 from J, leaving 15 bases between them.

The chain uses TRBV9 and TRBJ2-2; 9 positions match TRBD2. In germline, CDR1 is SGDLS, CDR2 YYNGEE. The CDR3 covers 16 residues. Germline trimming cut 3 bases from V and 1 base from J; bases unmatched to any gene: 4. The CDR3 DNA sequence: TGTGCCAGCAGCGCCCGACTAGCGGTGAACACCGGGGAGCTGTTTTTT. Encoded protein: CASSARLAVNTGELFF.

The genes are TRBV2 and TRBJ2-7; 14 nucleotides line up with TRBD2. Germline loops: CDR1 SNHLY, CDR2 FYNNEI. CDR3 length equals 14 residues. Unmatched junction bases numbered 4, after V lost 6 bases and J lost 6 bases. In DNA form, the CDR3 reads TGTGCCAGCAGATTCGGGACTAGCGGGAGCGAGCAGTACTTC. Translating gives CASRFGTSGSEQYF.